This record covers a single TCR beta chain. Its antigen has not been determined. The sample holds no much larger clone one base away, and base qualities are not on file. Donors formed part of the validation cohort, which comprised about 130 subjects and was distinct from the first cohort of several hundred subjects. The data stem from a study of cytomegalovirus exposure and HLA in healthy donors (dated by TCRdb to the late 2010s). For the wider study: A later analysis indicated that the 130 or so validation repertoires were generated on the platform also employed for the approximately 700 repertoires of the first cohort. The aim of the study was to test whether cataloging public T cell receptors could identify signatures of past pathogen exposure. Along with the roughly 700-subject first cohort, a separate validation cohort of roughly 110 different subjects was used. High-throughput TCR immunosequencing, statistical association of individual TCRs with disease status, and machine learning were combined to predict cytomegalovirus infection status. The investigation overall reported the following: In both the original and validation cohorts, the classifier was reported to diagnose cytomegalovirus status with high specificity and sensitivity. In vitro tests confirmed that a few of the cytomegalovirus-associated TCR beta chains recognize cytomegalovirus antigens. All 120 or so repertoires were used to score co-occurrence in the validation cohort in a later analysis, because that analysis had no HLA typing for the cohort. It was suggested by the authors that the approach could potentially be generalized to other disease states and immunological phenotypes. Subsequent analysis determined that TCRs grouped into clusters in the first cohort also showed a tendency toward co-occurrence across the roughly 130 validation repertoires, and approximately 94% of cluster scores exceeded 0. Most TCR sequences were observed very rarely across donors, whereas some public TCRs were present in many individuals. In the study, 150 to 200 TCR beta chains were listed as associated with cytomegalovirus.

Relative to germline, V is 3 bases shorter and J is 3 bases shorter, with 9 bases between their ends. Including cysteine and phenylalanine, the CDR3 has 13 amino acids. CDR3 DNA only is kept here, 39 bases in frame from base 1. According to the germline V gene, CDR1 reads MNHNS and CDR2 reads SASEGT. The method behind the library was the immunoSEQ multiplex PCR assay. For the original study's pipeline: A statistical classification framework was built to diagnose cytomegalovirus status from the catalog of TCR beta chain sequences. This is the immuneACCESS table as TCRdb keeps it, with only in-frame sequences that have V and J called. A part of the clones is gone; compared with another copy, unresolved V genes explain less than half, and the rest is unexplained. The DNA was the basis for D and trimming; V, J and clone size are from that table. The sample data list around 200,000 clones, and just over 85% of these were observed just once. About 2.7% of the sample is held by the ten biggest clonotypes.

This receptor chain uses TRBV6-1 and TRBJ2-7; 5 matching bases give a weak D call of TRBD2. This TCR was sampled from a woman younger than 35 in good health and CMV-seronegative. The specimen was PBMCs. The nucleotide sequence reads as follows: TGTGCCAGCAGTGAGCTAGCTCGCTACGAGCAGTACTTC. This gives the protein CASSELARYEQYF.